The 9 T cell receptor beta chains below all came from one sample that was sequenced in a study of control samples from healthy donors and cancer patients. Sequenced by immunoSEQ multiplex PCR; TCRdb stores in-frame clones only, minus some. Of fewer than 300,000 clones in the sample, roughly four fifths were seen once. The sample was PBMCs. Receptors originate from a woman aged 60-75 years with lung cancer.

V and J are TRBV7-6 and TRBJ2-3; TRBD1 matches 7 bases. J was trimmed by 1 base and V by 2 bases; bases with no gene match: 3. Germline V gene sequence: CDR1 SGHVS, CDR2 FNYEAQ. The CDR3 length is 15 residues. The CDR3 sequence is CASSLLDRGTDTQYF. The CDR3 region has the DNA TGTGCCAGCAGCTTACTAGACAGGGGCACAGATACGCAGTATTTT.

The rearrangement links TRBV7-3 to TRBJ2-1; D tentatively reads TRBD1 or TRBD2 (5 bases each). Germline V CDR1 and CDR2: SGHTA, FQGTGA. Trimming pared 5 bases from V and 8 bases from J, leaving 13 bases between. This CDR3 comprises 13 residues. The CDR3 DNA reads as TGTGCCAGCAGCCTCCAGGGAGAGGATGAGCAGTTCTTC. Its translation is CASSLQGEDEQFF.

This chain joins TRBV7-2 and TRBJ1-2, with D possibly TRBD1 on 5 matching bases. With 6 bases removed from V and 3 bases from J, the gap between germline ends came to 26 bases. The length of the CDR3 is 18 residues. The germline gives CDR1 SGHTA, CDR2 FQGNSA. CDR3 bases: TGTGCCAGCAGTCAAAGTGGGGGGTATCTTCCCCTTGACTATGGCTACACCTTC. The encoded protein is CASSQSGGYLPLDYGYTF.

The rearrangement uses TRBV7-9 and TRBJ1-3; D is ambiguous. The CDR3 extends over 16 amino acids. CDR1 is SEHNR, CDR2 FQNEAQ, per germline (reference sequence). V lost 5 bases, J lost 0 bases, and 14 bases lay in between. For the CDR3, the DNA is TGTGCCAGCAGCCTAAGTACAGTCGTCTCTGGAAACACCATATATTTT. Its translation is CASSLSTVVSGNTIYF.

The gene calls are TRBV19 and TRBJ1-3; 7 nucleotides align to TRBD1. Germline V gene sequence: CDR1 LNHDA, CDR2 SQIVND (reference sequence). The V and J ends lost 3 bases and 0 bases, in that order; junction bases with no gene match: 5. The CDR3 is 16 residues long. CDR3 residues: CASSIDRVLSGNTIYF. CDR3 nucleotide sequence: TGTGCCAGTAGTATCGACAGGGTGCTCTCTGGAAACACCATATATTTT.

Concerning this clone: This specimen includes other DNA sequences encoding the same CDR3. The V gene is TRBV7-3, the J gene TRBJ1-1; D uncertain. This CDR3 region has 13 residues. Per germline, CDR1 SGHTA and CDR2 FQGTGA. The germline V and J ends were trimmed by 1 base and 1 base, with 4 bases remaining between them. The CDR3 loop is CASSLITNTEAFF. The CDR3 DNA is TGTGCCAGCAGCTTAATCACGAACACTGAAGCTTTCTTT.

The count of this clone is one. This rearrangement joins TRBV5-1 to TRBJ2-5; a weak D match, TRBD1 (6 bases). CDR3 length: 14 residues. V dropped 2 bases and J dropped 2 bases, with 10 bases sitting between them. The germline V gene encodes CDR1 SGHRS and CDR2 YFSETQ. CDR3 sequence: CASSLTTGQETQYF. CDR3 bases: TGCGCCAGCAGCTTAACGACAGGTCAAGAGACCCAGTACTTC.

The count of this clone is one. The genes are TRBV24-1 and TRBJ1-1, with D possibly matching TRBD1 (6 bases). V was trimmed by 9 bases and J by 4 bases, leaving 17 bases between them. Germline-derived CDR1 and CDR2 are KGHDR and SFDVKD. This CDR3 contains 14 residues. This CDR3 is CATGPGEVGTEAFF. CDR3 in DNA: TGTGCCACCGGGCCAGGGGAGGTTGGCACTGAAGCTTTCTTT.

The chain carries TRBV5-1 and TRBJ1-2; weak D call: TRBD1 (5 bases). Trimming pared 3 bases from V and 0 bases from J, leaving 15 bases between. The CDR3 has 16 residues. Germline CDR1 reads SGHRS; CDR2 reads YFSETQ. The CDR3 is CASSSTQGLANYGYTF. In DNA form, the CDR3 reads TGCGCCAGCAGCTCAACCCAGGGATTAGCTAACTATGGCTACACCTTC.